Shown below are 9 T cell receptor beta chains from a single sample sequenced in a study of blood T cell repertoires in COVID-19. The table came from immunoSEQ multiplex PCR; TCRdb's copy has only in-frame clones and leaves some out. The data hold about 190,000 clones, with roughly 84% observed a single time. The sample was PBMCs or T cells enriched from blood (not recorded which). These receptors originate from a woman in her twenties or thirties who had recovered from COVID-19.

The chain recombines TRBV2 with TRBJ2-4; perhaps TRBD1 as D (5 bases). The germline V gene encodes CDR1 SNHLY and CDR2 FYNNEI. This CDR3 has 13 amino acids. Trimming left V 6 bases short and J 6 bases short, with 12 bases between. The CDR3 loop reads CASSQHQGNIQYF. In DNA form, the CDR3 reads TGTGCCAGCAGCCAACACCAGGGAAACATTCAGTACTTC.

A note on this clone: This specimen includes other DNA sequences encoding the same CDR3. The chain couples TRBV5-1 to TRBJ2-5; possibly TRBD2 for D (6 bases). The CDR3 runs 12 residues. The germline V gene has CDR1 SGHRS and CDR2 YFSETQ. V shed 4 bases and J shed 5 bases, with 9 bases lying between them. The CDR3 DNA sequence: TGCGCCAGCAGCCTAGCGATGGAGACCCAGTACTTC. It is translated as CASSLAMETQYF.

V is TRBV19 and J is TRBJ2-2; 7 bases fit TRBD1. The germline V gene has CDR1 LNHDA and CDR2 SQIVND (reference sequence). The J segment lost 0 bases and the V segment lost 10 bases, leaving 5 bases of the junction unmatched. The CDR3 has 14 amino acids. This chain's CDR3 is CATSGQTNTGELFF. CDR3 sequence (DNA): TGTGCCACCTCGGGACAGACGAACACCGGGGAGCTGTTTTTT.

V and J are TRBV28 and TRBJ1-4, with TRBD1 identical over 8 bases. Unmatched junction bases numbered 12, after V lost 6 bases and J lost 6 bases. CDR3 length equals 16 residues. From germline, CDR1 is MDHEN and CDR2 SYDVKM. In DNA, the CDR3 is TGTGCCAGCAGAGTAGACAGGGGCGGATTGTATGAAAAACTGTTTTTT. Protein sequence: CASRVDRGGLYEKLFF.

The chain has TRBV18 and TRBJ2-3; TRBD2 aligns across 7 bases. Germline lookup yields CDR1 KGHSH and CDR2 LQKENI. The V segment lost 0 bases and the J segment 2 bases; nucleotides outside the gene matches: 5. CDR3 size: 16 residues. The CDR3 DNA is TGTGCCAGCTCACCACCTGAGCGGGGACTCACAGATACGCAGTATTTT. It is translated as CASSPPERGLTDTQYF.

The chain has TRBV9 and TRBJ2-3; D unresolved. Germline V gives CDR1 SGDLS, CDR2 YYNGEE. V was trimmed by 0 bases and J by 5 bases, leaving 4 bases between them. This CDR3 region has 12 residues. The DNA for the CDR3 is TGTGCCAGCAGCGTAGCGGTAGATACGCAGTATTTT. Translating it yields CASSVAVDTQYF.

Concerning this clone: Other DNA sequences in the same sample also yield this CDR3. This chain connects TRBV6-5 to TRBJ1-2; D may be TRBD1 (5 bases). Per germline, CDR1 MNHEY and CDR2 SVGAGI. This CDR3 is built from 13 residues. With 6 bases removed from V and 0 bases from J, the gap between germline ends came to 8 bases. The CDR3 protein is CASRETANYGYTF. The DNA of the CDR3 is TGTGCCAGCAGAGAGACAGCTAACTATGGCTACACCTTC.

In regard to this clone: Other DNA variants within this sample encode the same CDR3. The chain is built from TRBV12-3 or TRBV12-4 and TRBJ1-2; 8 bases agree with TRBD1. The CDR3 consists of 13 residues. Trimming took 3 bases from V and 7 from J; bases not matched to a gene: 4. Written as DNA, the CDR3 is TGTGCCAGCAGTTTTCAGGGGGCGGGTGGCTACACCTTC. Protein: CASSFQGAGGYTF.

Points on this clone: At one end the junction does not follow the germline gene, possibly because of a read error. The J gene is TRBJ1-5, the V gene TRBV29-1, with D possibly matching TRBD1 (5 bases). The CDR3 has 13 amino acids. Germline V lookup: CDR1 SQVTM, CDR2 ANQGSEA. CDR3 DNA: TGCAGCGTTGAAGATGTGGAAAGGACACGACGAACCTTT. It yields the protein CSVEDVERTRRTF. Looking up the rest from reference TRBV29-1 and TRBJ1-5 gives the full variable domain: SAVISQKPSRDICQRGTSLTIQCQVDSQVTMMFWYRQQPGQSLTLIATANQGSEATYESGFVIDKFPISRPNLTFSTLTVSNMSPEDSSIYLCSVEDVERTRRTFGDGTRLSIL.